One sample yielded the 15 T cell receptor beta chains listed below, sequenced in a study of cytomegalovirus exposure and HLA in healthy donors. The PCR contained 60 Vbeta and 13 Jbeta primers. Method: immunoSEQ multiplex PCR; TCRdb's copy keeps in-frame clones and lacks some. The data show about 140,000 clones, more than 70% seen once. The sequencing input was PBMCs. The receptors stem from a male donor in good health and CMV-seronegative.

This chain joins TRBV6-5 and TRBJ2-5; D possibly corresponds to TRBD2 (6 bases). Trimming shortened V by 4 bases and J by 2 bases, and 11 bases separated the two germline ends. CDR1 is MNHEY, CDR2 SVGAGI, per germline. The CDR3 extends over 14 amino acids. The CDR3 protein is CASSFGGLQETQYF. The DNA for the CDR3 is TGTGCCAGCAGTTTCGGGGGACTTCAAGAGACCCAGTACTTC.

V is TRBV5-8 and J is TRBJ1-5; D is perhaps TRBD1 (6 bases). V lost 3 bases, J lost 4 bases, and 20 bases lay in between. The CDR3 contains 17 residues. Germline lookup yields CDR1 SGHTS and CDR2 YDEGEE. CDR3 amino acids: CASSSWGRGASNQPQHF. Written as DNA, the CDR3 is TGTGCCAGCAGCTCCTGGGGGAGGGGGGCCTCGAATCAGCCCCAGCATTTT.

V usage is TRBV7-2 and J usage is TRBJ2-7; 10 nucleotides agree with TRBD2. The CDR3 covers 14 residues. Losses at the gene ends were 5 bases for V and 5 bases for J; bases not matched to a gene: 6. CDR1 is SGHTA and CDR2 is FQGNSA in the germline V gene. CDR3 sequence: CASSPRLAGNEQYF. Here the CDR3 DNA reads TGTGCCAGCAGCCCCAGACTAGCGGGCAACGAGCAGTACTTC. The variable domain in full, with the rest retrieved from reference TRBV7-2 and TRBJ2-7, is GAGVSQSPSNKVTEKGKDVELRCDPISGHTALYWYRQSLGQGLEFLIYFQGNSAPDKSGLPSDRFSAERTGGSVSTLTIQRTQQEDSAVYLCASSPRLAGNEQYFGPGTRLTVT.

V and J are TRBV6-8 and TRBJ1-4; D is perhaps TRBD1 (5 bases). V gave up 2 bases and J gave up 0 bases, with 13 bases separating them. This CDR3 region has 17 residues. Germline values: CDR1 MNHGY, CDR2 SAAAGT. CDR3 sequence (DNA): TGTGCCAGCAGTTACGTAGGGGCCGTTGCAACTAATGAAAAACTGTTTTTT. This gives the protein CASSYVGAVATNEKLFF.

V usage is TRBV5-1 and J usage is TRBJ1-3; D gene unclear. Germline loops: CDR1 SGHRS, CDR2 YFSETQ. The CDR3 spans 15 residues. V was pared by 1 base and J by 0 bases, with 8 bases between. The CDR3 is CASSLMGVSGNTIYF. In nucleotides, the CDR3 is TGCGCCAGCAGCTTGATGGGAGTCTCTGGAAACACCATATATTTT.

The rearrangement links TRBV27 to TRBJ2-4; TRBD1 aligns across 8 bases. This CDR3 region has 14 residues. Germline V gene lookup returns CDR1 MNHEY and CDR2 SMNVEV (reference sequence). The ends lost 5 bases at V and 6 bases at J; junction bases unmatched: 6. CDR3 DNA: TGTGCCAGCAGTCCCCGGGACAGGCTAAACATTCAGTACTTC. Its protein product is CASSPRDRLNIQYF.

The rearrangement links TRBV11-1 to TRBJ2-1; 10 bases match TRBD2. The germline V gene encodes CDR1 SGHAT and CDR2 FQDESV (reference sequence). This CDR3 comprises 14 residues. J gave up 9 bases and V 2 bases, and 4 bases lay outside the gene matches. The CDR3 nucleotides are TGTGCCAGCAGCTTAAATCTAGCGGGAGTTGAGCAGTTCTTC. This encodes CASSLNLAGVEQFF.

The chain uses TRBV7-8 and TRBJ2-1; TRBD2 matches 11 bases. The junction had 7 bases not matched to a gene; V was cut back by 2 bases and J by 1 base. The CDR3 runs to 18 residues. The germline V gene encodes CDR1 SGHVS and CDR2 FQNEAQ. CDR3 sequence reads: CASSLTATSGRSYNEQFF. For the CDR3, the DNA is TGTGCCAGCAGCTTAACCGCCACTAGCGGGAGATCCTACAATGAGCAGTTCTTC.

The CDR3 sequence is CASSFSRGGTNEQYF. The CDR3 DNA is TGTGCCAGCAGCTTCTCACGGGGGGGGACTAATGAGCAGTACTTC. The chain combines TRBV11-2 with TRBJ2-7; 8 bases fit TRBD2. J lost 7 bases, V lost 3 bases, and 11 bases had no gene match. This CDR3 region has 15 residues. The V gene's germline CDR1 is SGHAT and CDR2 FQNNGV.

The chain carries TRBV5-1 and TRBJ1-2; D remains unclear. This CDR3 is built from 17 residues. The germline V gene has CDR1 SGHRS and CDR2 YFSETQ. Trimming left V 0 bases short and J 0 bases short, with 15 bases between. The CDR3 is CASSLAFGQLTNYGYTF. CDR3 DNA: TGCGCCAGCAGCTTGGCATTCGGTCAACTGACTAACTATGGCTACACCTTC. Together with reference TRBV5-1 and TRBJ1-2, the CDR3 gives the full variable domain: KAGVTQTPRYLIKTRGQQVTLSCSPISGHRSVSWYQQTPGQGLQFLFEYFSETQRNKGNFPGRFSGRQFSNSRSEMNVSTLELGDSALYLCASSLAFGQLTNYGYTFGSGTRLTVV.

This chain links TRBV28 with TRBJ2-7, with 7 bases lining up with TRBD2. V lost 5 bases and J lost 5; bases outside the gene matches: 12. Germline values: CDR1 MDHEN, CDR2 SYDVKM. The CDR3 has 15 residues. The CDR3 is CASSPGERRGDEQYF. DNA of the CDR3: TGTGCCAGCAGTCCTGGGGAGCGCCGGGGGGACGAGCAGTACTTC.

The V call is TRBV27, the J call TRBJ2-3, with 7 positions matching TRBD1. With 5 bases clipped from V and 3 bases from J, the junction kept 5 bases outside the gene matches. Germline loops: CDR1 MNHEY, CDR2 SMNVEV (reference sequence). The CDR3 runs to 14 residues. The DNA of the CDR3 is TGTGCCAGCAGTCCTTACAGGGGTACAGATACGCAGTATTTT. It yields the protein CASSPYRGTDTQYF.

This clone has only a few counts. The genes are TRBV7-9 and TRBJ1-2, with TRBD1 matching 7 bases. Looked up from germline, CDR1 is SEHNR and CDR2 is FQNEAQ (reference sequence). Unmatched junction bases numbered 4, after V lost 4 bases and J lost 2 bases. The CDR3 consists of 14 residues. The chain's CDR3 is CASSSPQGNYGYTF. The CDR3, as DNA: TGTGCCAGCAGCTCCCCACAGGGGAACTATGGCTACACCTTC.

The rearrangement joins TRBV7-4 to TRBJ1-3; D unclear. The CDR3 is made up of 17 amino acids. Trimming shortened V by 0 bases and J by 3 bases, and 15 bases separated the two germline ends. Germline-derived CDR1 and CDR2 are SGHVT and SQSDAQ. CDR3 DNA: TGTGCCAGCAGCTTAGCGGCGGCGAGCATTGATGGAAACACCATATATTTT. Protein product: CASSLAAASIDGNTIYF.

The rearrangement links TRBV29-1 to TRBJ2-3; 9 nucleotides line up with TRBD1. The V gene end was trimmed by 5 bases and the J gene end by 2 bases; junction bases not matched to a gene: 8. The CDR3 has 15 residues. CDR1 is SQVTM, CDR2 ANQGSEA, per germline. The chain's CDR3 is CSVLGQGRDTDTQYF. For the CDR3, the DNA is TGCAGCGTTCTCGGACAGGGGAGGGACACAGATACGCAGTATTTT.